The 10 T cell receptor beta chains listed next were all sequenced from one sample in a study of T cell responses to AZD1222 COVID-19 vaccine. This table comes from immunoSEQ multiplex PCR, and its TCRdb copy is limited to in-frame clones, with some not included. The data contain 150,000 to 160,000 clones, 90% of them singletons. The source material was peripheral blood, sampled on day 0 of AZD1222 vaccination. Receptors were obtained from an adult in good health.

The chain has TRBV7-9 and TRBJ1-1; D might be TRBD1 (6 bases). Germline V gene sequence: CDR1 SEHNR, CDR2 FQNEAQ (reference sequence). The CDR3 runs to 14 residues. V was clipped by 3 bases and J by 0 bases, with 8 bases between them. This CDR3 is CASSFGQMNTEAFF. Here the CDR3 DNA reads TGTGCCAGCAGCTTCGGACAGATGAACACTGAAGCTTTCTTT.

V usage is TRBV5-5 and J usage is TRBJ1-1, with 12 nucleotides matching TRBD1. Germline V lookup: CDR1 SGHKS, CDR2 YYEKEE (reference sequence). The CDR3 is 18 residues long. V lost 2 bases, J lost 0 bases, and 8 bases stayed unmatched. For the CDR3, the DNA is TGTGCCAGCAGCTTTTTTCCGGGACAGGGGGCTTTGAACACTGAAGCTTTCTTT. Amino acids: CASSFFPGQGALNTEAFF.

This rearrangement joins TRBV15 to TRBJ1-2; D is undetermined. Germline V gene sequence: CDR1 LNHNV, CDR2 YYDKDF (reference sequence). V gave up 0 bases and J gave up 6 bases, with 11 bases separating them. The CDR3 is 14 residues long. CDR3 sequence reads: CATSRDQGWDGYTF. The CDR3, as DNA: TGTGCCACCAGCAGAGATCAAGGGTGGGATGGCTACACCTTC.

The chain links TRBV7-2 to TRBJ1-2; possible D gene TRBD1, 5 bases. Trimming pared 1 base from V and 8 bases from J, leaving 17 bases between. Germline loops: CDR1 SGHTA, CDR2 FQGNSA. The length of the CDR3 is 15 residues. Written as DNA, the CDR3 is TGTGCCAGCAGCTTAGGGGGGAAGGCCATATCGGGCTACACCTTC. Protein product: CASSLGGKAISGYTF.

V usage is TRBV7-3 and J usage is TRBJ2-1, with 10 bases that match TRBD2. Losses at the gene ends were 4 bases for V and 8 bases for J; bases not matched to a gene: 11. CDR3 size: 16 residues. Germline CDR1 and CDR2: SGHTA and FQGTGA. CDR3 residues: CASSSRGLAPVDEQFF. In nucleotides, the CDR3 is TGTGCCAGCAGCTCGAGGGGACTAGCGCCAGTGGATGAGCAGTTCTTC.

This chain connects TRBV14 to TRBJ1-4, with 9 bases lining up with TRBD1. The CDR3 totals 15 residues. After removal of 4 bases from V and 8 bases from J, the junction contained 8 bases not matched to a gene. Germline V gene sequence: CDR1 SGHDN, CDR2 FVKESK. CDR3 DNA sequence: TGTGCCAGCAGCCGTACGGACAGGGGATTGGAAAAACTGTTTTTT. This translates into CASSRTDRGLEKLFF.

This rearrangement joins TRBV3-1 (or the pseudogene TRBV3-2) to TRBJ1-2, with D perhaps matching TRBD1 (5 bases). V was shortened by 5 bases and J by 2 bases, with 15 bases between the two germline ends. Germline V gene data show CDR1 as LGHDT and CDR2 as YNNKEL (reference sequence). The CDR3 consists of 15 residues. CDR3 in amino acids: CASSARDGKNYGYTF. The CDR3 DNA reads as TGTGCCAGCAGCGCACGGGACGGAAAAAACTATGGCTACACCTTC.

The chain is built from TRBV18 and TRBJ2-7; no definite D call. The germline gives CDR1 KGHSH, CDR2 LQKENI. The germline V and J ends were trimmed by 3 bases and 5 bases, with 17 bases remaining between them. This CDR3 is 15 amino acids long. CDR3 nucleotide sequence: TGTGCCAGCTCACCTCTCGCCAGGAATATTCACGAGCAGTACTTC. Protein sequence: CASSPLARNIHEQYF.

The chain uses TRBV28 and TRBJ2-7; TRBD1 matches 11 bases. With 7 bases clipped from V and 2 bases from J, the junction kept 1 base outside the gene matches. This CDR3 is 13 amino acids long. The V gene's germline CDR1 is MDHEN and CDR2 SYDVKM. The CDR3 sequence is CASTGQGAYEQYF. The CDR3 bases are TGTGCCAGCACGGGACAGGGGGCCTACGAGCAGTACTTC. The full variable domain, its missing parts supplied by reference TRBV28 and TRBJ2-7, is DVKVTQSSRYLVKRTGEKVFLECVQDMDHENMFWYRQDPGLGLRLIYFSYDVKMKEKGDIPEGYSVSREKKERFSLILESASTNQTSMYLCASTGQGAYEQYFGPGTRLTVT.

This chain uses TRBV5-6 with TRBJ1-5; D is possibly TRBD1 (5 bases). CDR3 size: 15 residues. Germline V gene data show CDR1 as SGHDT and CDR2 as YYEEEE. V dropped 4 bases and J dropped 7 bases, with 18 bases sitting between them. CDR3 region: CASSPGPQGSQPQHF. The CDR3 DNA reads TGTGCCAGCAGCCCCGGTCCCCAGGGTAGCCAGCCCCAGCATTTT.